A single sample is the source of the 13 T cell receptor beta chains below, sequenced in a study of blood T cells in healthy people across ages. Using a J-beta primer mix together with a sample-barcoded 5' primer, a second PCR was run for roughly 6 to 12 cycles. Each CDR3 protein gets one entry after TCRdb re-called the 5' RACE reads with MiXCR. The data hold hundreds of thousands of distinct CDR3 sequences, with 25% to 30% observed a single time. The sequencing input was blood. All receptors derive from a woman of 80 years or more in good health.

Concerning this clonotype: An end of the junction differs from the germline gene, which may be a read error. CDR3 amino acids: CASSQSIGTGPQGTQYF. CDR3 sequence (DNA): TGCGCCAGCAGTCAATCGATCGGGACAGGACCTCAAGGGACCCAGTACTTC. The chain uses TRBV23-1 and TRBJ2-7, with 8 bases lining up with TRBD1. The last part of the DNA fits TRBJ2-5 better; the J call may be wrong. TRBV23-1 is filed as an ORF, its function uncertain. The CDR3 sequence is 17 residues long.

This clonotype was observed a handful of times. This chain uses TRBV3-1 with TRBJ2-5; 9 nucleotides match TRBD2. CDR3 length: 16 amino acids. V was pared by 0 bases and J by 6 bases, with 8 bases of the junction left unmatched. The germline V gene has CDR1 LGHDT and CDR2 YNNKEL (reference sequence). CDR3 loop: CASSQDSAGGRKTQYF. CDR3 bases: TGTGCCAGCAGCCAAGATTCAGCGGGGGGTCGAAAGACCCAGTACTTC.

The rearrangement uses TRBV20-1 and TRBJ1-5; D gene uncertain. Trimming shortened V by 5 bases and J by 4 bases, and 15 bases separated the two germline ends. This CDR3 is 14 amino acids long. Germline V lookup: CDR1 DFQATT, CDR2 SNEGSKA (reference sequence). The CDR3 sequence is CSAWPEQHNQPQHF. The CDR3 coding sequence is TGCAGTGCTTGGCCGGAGCAGCATAATCAGCCCCAGCATTTT.

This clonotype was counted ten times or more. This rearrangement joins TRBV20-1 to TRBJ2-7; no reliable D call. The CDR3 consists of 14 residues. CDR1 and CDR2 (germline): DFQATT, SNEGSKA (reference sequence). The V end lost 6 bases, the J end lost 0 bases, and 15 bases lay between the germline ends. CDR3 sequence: CSAALKPSSYEQYF. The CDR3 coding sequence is TGCAGTGCCGCGTTAAAACCTAGCTCCTACGAGCAGTACTTC.

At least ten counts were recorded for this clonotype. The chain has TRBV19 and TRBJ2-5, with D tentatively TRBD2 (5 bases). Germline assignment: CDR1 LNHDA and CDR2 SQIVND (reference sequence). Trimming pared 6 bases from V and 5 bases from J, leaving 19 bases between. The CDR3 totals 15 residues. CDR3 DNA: TGTGCCAGTAGCCCTCGGGTAGCGCGGACGGAGACCCAGTACTTC. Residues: CASSPRVARTETQYF. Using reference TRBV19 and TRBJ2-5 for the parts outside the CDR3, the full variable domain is DGGITQSPKYLFRKEGQNVTLSCEQNLNHDAMYWYRQDPGQGLRLIYYSQIVNDFQKGDIAEGYSVSREKKESFPLTVTSAQKNPTAFYLCASSPRVARTETQYFGPGTRLLVL.

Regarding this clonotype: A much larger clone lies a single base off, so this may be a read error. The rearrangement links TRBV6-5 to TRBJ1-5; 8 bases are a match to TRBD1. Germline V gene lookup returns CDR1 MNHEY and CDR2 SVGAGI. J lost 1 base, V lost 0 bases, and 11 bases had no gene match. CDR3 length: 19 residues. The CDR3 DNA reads TGTGCCAGCAGTTACTCGATGCAGCCAGGGGGCAGGAGCAATCAGCCCCAGCATTTT. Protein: CASSYSMQPGGRSNQPQHF.

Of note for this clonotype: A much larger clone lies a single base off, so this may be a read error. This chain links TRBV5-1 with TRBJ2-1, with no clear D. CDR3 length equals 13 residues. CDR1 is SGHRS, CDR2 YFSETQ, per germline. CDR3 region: CTSSLDVVNEQFF. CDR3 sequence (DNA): TGCACCAGCAGCTTGGATGTCGTCAATGAGCAGTTCTTC.

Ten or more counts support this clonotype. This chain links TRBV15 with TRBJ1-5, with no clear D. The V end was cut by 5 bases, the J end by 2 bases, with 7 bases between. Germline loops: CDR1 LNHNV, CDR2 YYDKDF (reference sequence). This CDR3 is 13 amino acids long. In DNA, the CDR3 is TGTGCCACCAGCCAGCAGGGCAATCAGCCCCAGCATTTT. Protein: CATSQQGNQPQHF.

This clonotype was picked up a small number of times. The CDR3 nucleotides are TGCAGTGCGCTGGACGCCGGGACTAGCTCCTACAATGAGCAGTTCTTC. The encoded protein is CSALDAGTSSYNEQFF. This chain links TRBV20-1 with TRBJ2-1, with 8 nucleotides matching TRBD2. The V segment lost 6 bases and the J segment 0 bases; nucleotides outside the gene matches: 10. CDR1 is DFQATT, CDR2 SNEGSKA, per germline (reference sequence). The CDR3 is 16 amino acids.

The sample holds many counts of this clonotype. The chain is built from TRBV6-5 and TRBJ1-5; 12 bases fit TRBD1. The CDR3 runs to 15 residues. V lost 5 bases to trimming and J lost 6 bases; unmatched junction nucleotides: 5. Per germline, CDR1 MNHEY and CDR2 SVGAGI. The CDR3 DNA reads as TGTGCCAGCAGTAGAGGGACAGGGGGCGGTCAGCCCCAGCATTTT. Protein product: CASSRGTGGGQPQHF.

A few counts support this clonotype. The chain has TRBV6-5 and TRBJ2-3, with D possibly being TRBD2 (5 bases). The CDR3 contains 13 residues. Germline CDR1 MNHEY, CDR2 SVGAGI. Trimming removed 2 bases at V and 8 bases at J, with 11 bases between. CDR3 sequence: CASSYGELGTQYF. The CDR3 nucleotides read TGTGCCAGCAGTTACGGGGAGCTTGGTACGCAGTATTTT.

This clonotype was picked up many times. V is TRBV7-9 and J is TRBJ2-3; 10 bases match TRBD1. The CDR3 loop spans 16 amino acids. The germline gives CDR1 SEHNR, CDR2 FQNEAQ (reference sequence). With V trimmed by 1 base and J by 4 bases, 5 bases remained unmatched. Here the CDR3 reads CASSLEVGTGADTQYF. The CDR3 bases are TGTGCCAGCAGCTTAGAAGTCGGGACAGGGGCAGATACGCAGTATTTT.

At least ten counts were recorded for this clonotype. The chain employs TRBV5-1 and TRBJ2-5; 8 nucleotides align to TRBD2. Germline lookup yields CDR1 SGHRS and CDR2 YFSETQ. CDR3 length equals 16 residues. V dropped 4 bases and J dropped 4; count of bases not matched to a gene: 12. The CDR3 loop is CASSSSLAGGRETQYF. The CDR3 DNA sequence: TGCGCCAGCAGCAGTTCCCTGGCGGGGGGCCGAGAGACCCAGTACTTC.